This TCR beta chain came from a study of spatial heterogeneity in lung cancer. Regarding the study as a whole: Ubiquitous and regional expanded TCR counts mirrored ubiquitous and regional nonsynonymous mutation counts, respectively. Tracking of tumor mutation counts was seen in expanded intratumoral alpha and beta TCR counts.

Many counts were recorded for this clonotype. Its matching antigen is unknown. CDR1 and CDR2 (germline): DFQATT, SNEGSKA (reference sequence). V was clipped by 2 bases and J by 7 bases, with 9 bases between them. CDR3 length equals 12 residues. Each CDR3 protein is one row after TCRdb ran MiXCR on the 5' RACE reads. The sample carries 15,000 to 20,000 distinct CDR3 sequences, about 6% recorded once. This sample's time point: sample taken at primary tumor resection. The clonotype originates from a female donor with early-stage non-small cell lung cancer. The chain has TRBV20-1 and TRBJ1-5; D remains unclear. Specimen: lung tumor tissue, collected at surgery. The CDR3 loop reads CSARHGNQPQHF. CDR3 sequence (DNA): TGCAGTGCTAGACACGGTAACCAGCCCCAGCATTTT.